This T cell receptor (beta chain) was sequenced during a study of cytomegalovirus exposure and HLA in healthy donors. Samples came from healthy bone marrow donors. Nominally healthy donors provided the samples, though records likely missed some immune exposures. The PCR had 60 Vbeta and 13 Jbeta primers. Some clones are missing from TCRdb's copy, which holds only in-frame ones; the method was immunoSEQ multiplex PCR. The sample lists over 75,000 clones, almost 80% occurring once. Germline loops: CDR1 MNHNS, CDR2 SASEGT. The junction had 10 bases not matched to a gene; V was cut back by 10 bases and J by 7 bases. CDR3 size: 13 residues.

The V call is TRBV6-1, the J call TRBJ1-2; 9 bases align to TRBD1. This TCR was recovered from a female donor in good health and CMV-seronegative. Input material: PBMCs. CDR3: CANMGQGTAGYTF. The CDR3 nucleotides are TGTGCCAACATGGGACAGGGAACTGCTGGCTACACCTTC.